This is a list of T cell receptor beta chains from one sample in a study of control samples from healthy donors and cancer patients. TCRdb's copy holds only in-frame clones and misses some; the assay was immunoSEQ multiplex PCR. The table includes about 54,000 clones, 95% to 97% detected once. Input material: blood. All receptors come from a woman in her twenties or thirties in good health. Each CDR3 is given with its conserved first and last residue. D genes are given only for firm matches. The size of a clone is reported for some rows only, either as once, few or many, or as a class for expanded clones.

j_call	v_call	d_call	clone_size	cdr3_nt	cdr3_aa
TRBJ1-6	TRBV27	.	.	TGTGCCAGCAGTTTATCTAGGGATTATTCACCCCTCCACTTT	CASSLSRDYSPLHF
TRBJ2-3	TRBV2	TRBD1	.	TGTGCCAGCAGTGGACAGGGCTCAGATACGCAGTATTTT	CASSGQGSDTQYF
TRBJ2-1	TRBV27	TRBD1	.	TGTGCCAGCAGTCCCGACAGGGGATCGGGAGCGCCCAATGAGCAGTTCTTC	CASSPDRGSGAPNEQFF
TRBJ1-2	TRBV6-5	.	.	TGTGCCAGCAGTTACTCGCCGGGGCTAGGGGGCTACACCTTC	CASSYSPGLGGYTF
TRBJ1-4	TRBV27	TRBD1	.	TGTGCCAGCAGTAGATACAGGGGGGGGGCCGAAAAACTGTTTTTT	CASSRYRGGAEKLFF
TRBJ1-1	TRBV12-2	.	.	TGTGCAAGTCGCTTAGGCTACAAACCCCGTAGGGTCTTGGGCACTGAAGCTTTCTTT	CASRLGYKPRRVLGTEAFF
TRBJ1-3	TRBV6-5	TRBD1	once	TGTGCCAGCAGCGGGACAGGGGGAAACACCATATATTTT	CASSGTGGNTIYF
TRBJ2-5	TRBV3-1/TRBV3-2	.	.	TGTGCCAGCAGCGGGCAGATGGAGACCCAGTACTTC	CASSGQMETQYF
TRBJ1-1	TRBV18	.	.	TGTGCCAGCTCCCCCAGCCTGAACACTGAAGCTTTCTTT	CASSPSLNTEAFF
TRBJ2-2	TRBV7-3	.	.	TGTGCCAGCAGCCCCGACTCGAACACCGGGGAGCTGTTTTTT	CASSPDSNTGELFF
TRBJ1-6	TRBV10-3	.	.	TGTGCCATCAGTGAGTCGACCGGGTCGGGAAATTCACCCCTCCACTTT	CAISESTGSGNSPLHF
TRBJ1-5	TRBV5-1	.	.	TGCGCCAGCAGCTCAGGGATGGGCAATCAGCCCCAGCATTTT	CASSSGMGNQPQHF
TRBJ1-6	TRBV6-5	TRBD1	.	TGTGCCAGCAGTCCATCGACAGGGGGCAGTTCACCCCTCCACTTT	CASSPSTGGSSPLHF
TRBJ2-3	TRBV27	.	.	TGTGCCAGCAGTTTATCGAGATCCGATACGCAGTATTTT	CASSLSRSDTQYF
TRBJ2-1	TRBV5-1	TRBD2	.	TGCGCCAGCAGCTCCTTAGCGGGCCTGGGGCGGAATGAGCAGTTCTTC	CASSSLAGLGRNEQFF
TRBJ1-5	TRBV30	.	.	TGTGCCTGGAGTGTTGGTCAGCCCATCATTAGCAATCAGCCCCAGCATTTT	CAWSVGQPIISNQPQHF
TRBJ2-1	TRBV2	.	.	TGTGCCAGCACCCAAGGGGGGTTTGGGGCCCCCGAGCAGTTCTTC	CASTQGGFGAPEQFF
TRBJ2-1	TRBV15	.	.	TGTGCCACCAGCAGAGCCCGGGGTAGCGGAAACTACAATGAGCAGTTCTTC	CATSRARGSGNYNEQFF
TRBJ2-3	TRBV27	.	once	TGTGCCAGCAGTTTAGAGTACAGCACTACAGATACGCAGTATTTT	CASSLEYSTTDTQYF
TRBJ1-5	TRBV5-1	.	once	TGCGCCAGCAGCTTGGATGGGACGATCAATCAGCCCCAGCATTTT	CASSLDGTINQPQHF
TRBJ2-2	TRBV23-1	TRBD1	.	TGCGCCAGCAGCCCCACCGGGACAGGGGGCTGTACCGGGGAGCTGTTTTTT	CASSPTGTGGCTGELFF
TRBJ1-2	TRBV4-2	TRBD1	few	TGTGCCAGCAGCCAAGGGGACAGGAGGAACTATGGCTACACCTTC	CASSQGDRRNYGYTF
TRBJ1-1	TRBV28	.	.	TGTGCCAGCTTCCAACCCGGCGGGACTGAAGCTTTCTTT	CASFQPGGTEAFF
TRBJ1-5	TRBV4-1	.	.	TGCGCCAGCAGCCTTGGGACGTCAGATAGCAATCAGCCCCAGCATTTT	CASSLGTSDSNQPQHF
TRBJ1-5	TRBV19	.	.	TGTGCCAGTAGTATAGCGGGGGACACCCATCAGCCCCAGCATTTT	CASSIAGDTHQPQHF
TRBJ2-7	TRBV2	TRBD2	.	TGTGCCAGCAGTGGGAGTAGCGGGAGGACCTATCGCGAGCAGTACTTC	CASSGSSGRTYREQYF
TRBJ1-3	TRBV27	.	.	TGTGCCAGCAGTTTATCGGCGTCTAACATCGACGGAAACACCATATATTTT	CASSLSASNIDGNTIYF
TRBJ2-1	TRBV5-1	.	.	TGCGCCAGCAGCTTGGTGGATGAGCAGTTCTTC	CASSLVDEQFF
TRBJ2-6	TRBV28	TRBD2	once	TGTGCCAGCACCATGGAACGCGGGAGTAGTGGGGCCAACGTCCTGACTTTC	CASTMERGSSGANVLTF
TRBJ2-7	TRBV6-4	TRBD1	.	TGTGCCAACATACCCCCCCGGGACAGGGAGGCCTACGAGCAGTACTTC	CANIPPRDREAYEQYF
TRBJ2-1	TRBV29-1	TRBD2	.	TGCAGCGCCGAGGGACTAGCGGACAATGAGCAGTTCTTC	CSAEGLADNEQFF
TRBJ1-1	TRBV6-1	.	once	TGTGCCAGCAGTGAGGAGGGAGTTTGGACTGAAGCTTTCTTT	CASSEEGVWTEAFF
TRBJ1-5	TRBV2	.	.	TGTGCCAGCAGTGAAATGGTCAGGGGAGGAGATCAGCCCCAGCATTTT	CASSEMVRGGDQPQHF
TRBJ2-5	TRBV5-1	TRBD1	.	TGCGCCAGCAGCCCAGGGACAGCCCCGGGCCAAGAGACCCAGTACTTC	CASSPGTAPGQETQYF
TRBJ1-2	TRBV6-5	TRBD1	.	TGTGCCAGCAGGCCTCCGGGACAGGGAAGTGGCTACACCTTC	CASRPPGQGSGYTF
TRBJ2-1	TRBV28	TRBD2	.	TGTGCCAGCAGTCCCTTGGCTAGCGGGGCCCTCCGTGAGCAGTTCTTC	CASSPLASGALREQFF
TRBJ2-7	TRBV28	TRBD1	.	TGTGCCAGCAGCGATCAAACAGGGGTTCGCGAGCAGTACTTC	CASSDQTGVREQYF
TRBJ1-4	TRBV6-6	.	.	TGTGCCAGCAGTGTGGGAGGGAATAATGAAAAACTGTTTTTT	CASSVGGNNEKLFF
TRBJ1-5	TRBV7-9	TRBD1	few	TGTGCCAGCAGCTGGGGCGGACAGGGGGGCCAGCCCCAGCATTTT	CASSWGGQGGQPQHF
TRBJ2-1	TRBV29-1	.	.	TGCAGCGTTGAAAGGTACAATGAGCAGTTCTTC	CSVERYNEQFF
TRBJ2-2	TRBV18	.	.	TGTGCCAGCTCACGGACACGGGCTGAGTCCACCGGGGAGCTGTTTTTT	CASSRTRAESTGELFF